The TCR beta chain described here comes from a study of T cell repertoires in aging, cancer and after chemotherapy. The template was genomic DNA from peripheral blood, not RNA. This clonotype showed up just a few times. Per the germline V gene, CDR1 is ENHRY and CDR2 is SYGVKD. V lost 3 bases to trimming and J lost 4 bases; unmatched junction nucleotides: 5. The CDR3 is 17 residues long. TRB rearrangements spanning V, D and J were amplified using mixed TRB-A/B primers. TCRdb ran MiXCR on the multiplex PCR reads and lists one entry per CDR3 protein. The sample includes about 12,000 distinct CDR3 sequences, approximately 30% of them seen just once.

The sequence came from a human donor in good health. The donor label of this sample is uncertain. Material for sequencing was blood. The V call is TRBV10-3, the J call TRBJ2-2; 13 nucleotides line up with TRBD2. CDR3 in amino acids: CAISELAGGLGTGELFF. The CDR3 DNA is TGTGCCATCAGTGAACTAGCGGGGGGGCTGGGCACCGGGGAGCTGTTTTTT.